This T cell receptor (beta chain) was identified in a study of T cell responses to AZD1222 COVID-19 vaccine. Sequenced by immunoSEQ multiplex PCR; TCRdb stores in-frame clones only, minus some. The sample holds about 130,000 clones; 88% are singletons and the top ten take around a sixth. CDR1 ENHRY and CDR2 SYGVKD come from the germline V gene. The V segment lost 5 bases and the J segment 1 base; nucleotides outside the gene matches: 13. The CDR3 sequence is 19 residues long. The sequencing used peripheral blood, collected on day 0 of MenACWY control vaccination. The chain uses TRBV10-3 and TRBJ2-3, with 12 nucleotides matching TRBD1. This receptor was obtained from an adult in good health. This CDR3 reads CAISHGTGGIARGTDTQYF. The CDR3, as DNA: TGTGCCATCAGTCACGGGACAGGGGGCATCGCTAGGGGCACAGATACGCAGTATTTT.